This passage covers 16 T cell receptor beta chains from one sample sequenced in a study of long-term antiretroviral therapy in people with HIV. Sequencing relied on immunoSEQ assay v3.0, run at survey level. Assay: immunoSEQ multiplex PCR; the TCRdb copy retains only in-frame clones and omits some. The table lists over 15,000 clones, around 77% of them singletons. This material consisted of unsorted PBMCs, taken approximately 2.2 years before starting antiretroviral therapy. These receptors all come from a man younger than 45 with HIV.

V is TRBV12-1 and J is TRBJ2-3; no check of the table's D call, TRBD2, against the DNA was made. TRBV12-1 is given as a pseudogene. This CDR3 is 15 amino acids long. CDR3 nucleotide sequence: TGTGCCAGCAGCTTCGGACTAGCGGGGACAGATACGCAGTATTTT. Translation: CASSFGLAGTDTQYF.

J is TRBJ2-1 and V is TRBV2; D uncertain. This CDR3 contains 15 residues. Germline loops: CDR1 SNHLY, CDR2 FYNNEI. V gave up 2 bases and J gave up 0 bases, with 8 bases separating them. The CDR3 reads CASSELESSYNEQFF. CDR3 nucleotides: TGTGCCAGCAGTGAACTTGAGAGCTCCTACAATGAGCAGTTCTTC.

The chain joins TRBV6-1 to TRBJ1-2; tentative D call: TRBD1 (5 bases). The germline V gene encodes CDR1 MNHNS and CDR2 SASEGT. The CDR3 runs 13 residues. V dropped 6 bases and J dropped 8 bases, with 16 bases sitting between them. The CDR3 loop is CASRQGPLWGYTF. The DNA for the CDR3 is TGTGCCAGCAGGCAGGGTCCCCTGTGGGGCTACACCTTC.

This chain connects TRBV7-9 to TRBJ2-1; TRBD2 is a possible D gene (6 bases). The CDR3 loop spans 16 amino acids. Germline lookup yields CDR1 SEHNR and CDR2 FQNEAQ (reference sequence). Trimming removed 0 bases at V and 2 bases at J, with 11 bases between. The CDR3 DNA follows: TGTGCCAGCAGCTTAGCGCTGGAGGGCACCTACAATGAGCAGTTCTTC. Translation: CASSLALEGTYNEQFF. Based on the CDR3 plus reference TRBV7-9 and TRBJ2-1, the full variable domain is DTGVSQNPRHKITKRGQNVTFRCDPISEHNRLYWYRQTLGQGPEFLTYFQNEAQLEKSRLLSDRFSAERPKGSFSTLEIQRTEQGDSAMYLCASSLALEGTYNEQFFGPGTRLTVL.

The CDR3 DNA reads as TGTGCCAGCAGCTTCGGGGTGGGAGATACGCAGTATTTT. Translated: CASSFGVGDTQYF. V usage is TRBV28 and J usage is TRBJ2-3; D is possibly TRBD2 (5 bases). V lost 6 bases and J 5 bases, leaving 12 bases between the germline ends. CDR3 length: 13 residues. The germline V gene has CDR1 MDHEN and CDR2 SYDVKM.

The CDR3 DNA reads as TGTGCCAGCAGGGCCAGGACAGGGGACACTGAAGCTTTCTTT. Protein: CASRARTGDTEAFF. The chain recombines TRBV25-1 with TRBJ1-1; 9 bases are shared with TRBD1. Germline V gene lookup returns CDR1 MGHDK and CDR2 SYGVNS. After removal of 6 bases from V and 3 bases from J, the junction contained 5 bases not matched to a gene. CDR3 length equals 14 residues.

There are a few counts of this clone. CDR3 sequence (DNA): TGTGCCAGCACCAACCCCCGGGGGGGCTTGTACTTC. As protein: CASTNPRGGLYF. The chain joins TRBV28 to TRBJ2-7; 8 nucleotides align to TRBD2. Germline V CDR1 and CDR2: MDHEN, SYDVKM. The junction had 11 bases not matched to a gene; V was cut back by 7 bases and J by 12 bases. The CDR3 length is 12 residues.

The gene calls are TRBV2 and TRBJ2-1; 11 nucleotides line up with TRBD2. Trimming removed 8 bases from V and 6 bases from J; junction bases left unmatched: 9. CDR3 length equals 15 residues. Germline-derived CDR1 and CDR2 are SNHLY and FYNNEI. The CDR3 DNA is TGTGCCAGCGGATTAACCGGGACTAGCGGCAATGAGCAGTTCTTC. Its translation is CASGLTGTSGNEQFF.

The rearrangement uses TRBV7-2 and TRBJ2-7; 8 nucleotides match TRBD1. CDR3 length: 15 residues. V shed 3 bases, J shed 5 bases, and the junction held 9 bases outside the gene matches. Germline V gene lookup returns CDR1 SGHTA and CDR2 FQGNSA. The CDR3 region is CASSLGGTGGDEQYF. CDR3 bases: TGTGCCAGCAGCTTGGGTGGGACAGGAGGTGACGAGCAGTACTTC.

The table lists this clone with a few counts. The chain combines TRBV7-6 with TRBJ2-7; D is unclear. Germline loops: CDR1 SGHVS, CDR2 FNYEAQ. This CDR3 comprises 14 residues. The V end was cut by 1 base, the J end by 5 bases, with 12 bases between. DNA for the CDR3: TGTGCCAGCAGCTTAGGGGTAGCAAGCCACGAGCAGTACTTC. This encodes CASSLGVASHEQYF.

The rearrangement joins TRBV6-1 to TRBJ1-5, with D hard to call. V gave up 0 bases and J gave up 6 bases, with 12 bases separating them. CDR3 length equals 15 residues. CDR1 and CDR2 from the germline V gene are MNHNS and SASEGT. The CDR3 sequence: CASSEAGPASQPQHF. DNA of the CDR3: TGTGCCAGCAGTGAAGCAGGGCCGGCCTCTCAGCCCCAGCATTTT.

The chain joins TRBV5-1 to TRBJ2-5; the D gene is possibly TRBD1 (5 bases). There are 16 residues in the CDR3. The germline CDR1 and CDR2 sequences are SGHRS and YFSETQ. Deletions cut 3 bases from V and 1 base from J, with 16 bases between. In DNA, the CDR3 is TGCGCCAGCAGCTCAACCTCTCGGACAACCCAAGAGACCCAGTACTTC. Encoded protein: CASSSTSRTTQETQYF.

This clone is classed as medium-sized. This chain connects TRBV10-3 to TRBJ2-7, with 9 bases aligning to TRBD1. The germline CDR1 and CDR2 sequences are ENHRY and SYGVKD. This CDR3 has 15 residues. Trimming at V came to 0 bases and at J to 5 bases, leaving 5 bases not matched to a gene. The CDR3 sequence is CAISESQDRGHEQYF. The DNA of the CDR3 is TGTGCCATCAGTGAGTCACAGGACAGGGGACACGAGCAGTACTTC.

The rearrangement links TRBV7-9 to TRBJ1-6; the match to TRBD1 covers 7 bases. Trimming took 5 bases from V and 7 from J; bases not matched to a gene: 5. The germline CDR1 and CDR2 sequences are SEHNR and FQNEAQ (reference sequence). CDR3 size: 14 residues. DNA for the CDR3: TGTGCCAGCAGCCAAGGACAGGTGAATTCACCCCTCCACTTT. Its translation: CASSQGQVNSPLHF.

CDR3: CASRRDNTNEQFF. The DNA of the CDR3 is TGCGCCAGCAGGAGGGACAACACCAATGAGCAGTTCTTC. The chain joins TRBV5-1 to TRBJ2-1; maybe TRBD1 (6 bases). V lost 5 bases to trimming and J lost 6 bases, with 12 bases between them. CDR3 length: 13 residues. Germline CDR1 and CDR2: SGHRS and YFSETQ.

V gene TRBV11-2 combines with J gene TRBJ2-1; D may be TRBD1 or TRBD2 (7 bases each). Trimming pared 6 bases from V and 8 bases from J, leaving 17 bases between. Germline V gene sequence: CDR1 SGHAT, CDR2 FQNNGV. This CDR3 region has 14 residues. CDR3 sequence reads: CASRLGAGGDEQFF. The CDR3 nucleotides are TGTGCCAGCAGGTTGGGGGCAGGGGGGGATGAGCAGTTCTTC.